These 5 T cell receptor beta chains came from one sample sequenced in a study of technical replicates of blood from several donors. The data were produced by immunoSEQ multiplex PCR, yet TCRdb's version contains in-frame clones alone and is incomplete. Here the sample spans 50,000 or so clones, approximately 90% being singletons. Sequencing was done on a sample of PBMCs. All receptors derive from a human donor in good health. Some clones in this sample may be carry-over from other donors' samples.

The J gene is TRBJ2-1, the V gene TRBV2; 9 bases are a match to TRBD2. Germline V lookup: CDR1 SNHLY, CDR2 FYNNEI. This CDR3 region has 17 residues. J gave up 2 bases and V 5 bases, and 10 bases lay outside the gene matches. The DNA for the CDR3 is TGTGCCAGCAGTTCCTCGGGACTAGCATTCCCCTACAATGAGCAGTTCTTC. It encodes CASSSSGLAFPYNEQFF.

The V call is TRBV7-6, the J call TRBJ1-5; no reliable D call. Germline V gene lookup returns CDR1 SGHVS and CDR2 FNYEAQ. Trimming took 1 base from V and 2 from J, leaving 9 bases between them. The CDR3 has 15 residues. The CDR3 sequence: CASSLEGRGNQPQHF. The DNA for the CDR3 is TGTGCCAGCAGCTTAGAAGGGCGGGGCAATCAGCCCCAGCATTTT.

Here the CDR3 reads CASSKRRGFYYGYTF. The CDR3 DNA follows: TGTGCCAGCAGCAAGAGAAGGGGTTTTTACTATGGCTACACCTTC. This chain links TRBV21-1 with TRBJ1-2; TRBD1, the table's D call, was not compared with the DNA. TRBV21-1 is deemed a pseudogene. The CDR3 has 15 residues.

This clone was observed a few times. The gene calls are TRBV27 and TRBJ2-3; the D gene is possibly TRBD2 (6 bases). Germline CDR1 reads MNHEY; CDR2 reads SMNVEV (reference sequence). V lost 9 bases to trimming and J lost 6 bases, with 19 bases between them. CDR3 length equals 14 residues. CDR3 sequence: CASNSRLAWDTQYF. In DNA, the CDR3 is TGTGCCAGTAATTCCCGCCTAGCGTGGGATACGCAGTATTTT.

The rearrangement joins TRBV18 to TRBJ2-3, with D possibly matching TRBD2 (6 bases). The CDR3 has 12 amino acids. The germline V and J ends were trimmed by 8 bases and 4 bases, with 10 bases remaining between them. Germline V gene sequence: CDR1 KGHSH, CDR2 LQKENI. Here the CDR3 DNA reads TGTGCCAGCGCGGGACGGCCAGATACGCAGTATTTT. As protein: CASAGRPDTQYF. The full variable domain, with the rest looked up from reference TRBV18 and TRBJ2-3, is NAGVMQNPRHLVRRRGQEARLRCSPMKGHSHVYWYRQLPEEGLKFMVYLQKENIIDESGMPKERFSAEFPKEGPSILRIQQVVRGDSAAYFCASAGRPDTQYFGPGTRLTVL.